This T cell receptor (beta chain) appears in the sequencing data of a study of blood T cell repertoires in COVID-19. Germline CDR1 is ENHRY and CDR2 is SYGVKD. V lost 6 bases and J 8 bases, leaving 8 bases between the germline ends. CDR3 size: 11 residues. TCRdb's table, derived via immunoSEQ multiplex PCR, lists solely in-frame clones and lacks some. The sample contains over 65,000 clones, more than 80% of which appear only once. The sequenced sample was peripheral blood. The chain uses TRBV10-3 and TRBJ1-3; D remains unclear. This receptor was obtained from a man aged 25 to 40 with acute or convalescent COVID-19. The CDR3 here is CAIRRKDTIYF. CDR3 bases: TGTGCCATCAGGAGAAAAGACACCATATATTTT.